One sample yielded the 25 T cell receptor beta chains listed below, sequenced in a study of T cells in Graves' hyperthyroidism and ophthalmopathy. Regions amplified from RNA transcripts were the TCR beta CDR3 regions. When the TCR CDR3 underwent first-round RT-PCR, the HTBI primer set was used. MiXCR, applied by TCRdb to the multiplex PCR reads, yields one record per CDR3 protein. This table has about 540,000 distinct CDR3 sequences, 40% to 55% appearing once. What was sequenced was peripheral blood or thyroid tissue (not recorded which). The receptors here all came from a woman under 30 with Graves' hyperthyroidism.

This clonotype was counted a few times. V is TRBV7-8 and J is TRBJ1-2; TRBD1 matches at 9 bases. V lost 3 bases, J lost 7 bases, and 6 bases stayed unmatched. CDR1 is SGHVS and CDR2 is FQNEAQ in the germline V gene. The CDR3 contains 14 residues. CDR3 in DNA: TGTGCCAGCAGCTTCTCGGGACAGGGCTTTGGCTACACCTTC. Translated, it gives CASSFSGQGFGYTF.

This chain connects TRBV24-1 to TRBJ2-7; no clear D. The CDR3 has 12 amino acids. Germline loops: CDR1 KGHDR, CDR2 SFDVKD. V was cut by 4 bases and J by 9 bases, with 12 bases left in between. This CDR3 is CATSDPGRRQYF. The CDR3 DNA reads as TGTGCCACCAGTGACCCTGGACGGCGGCAGTACTTC.

There are a few counts of this clonotype. This sequence joins TRBV12-3 or TRBV12-4 and TRBJ1-2; a weak D match, TRBD1 (6 bases). V dropped 7 bases and J dropped 8 bases, with 20 bases sitting between them. This CDR3 has 14 amino acids. CDR3 sequence (DNA): TGTGCCAGCACCTCAAGGCAGGGGACGAACGGCTACACCTTC. It is translated as CASTSRQGTNGYTF.

The chain carries TRBV25-1 and TRBJ1-1; the D is unclear. V was cut by 6 bases and J by 2 bases, with 13 bases left in between. CDR3 size: 14 residues. Per the germline V gene, CDR1 is MGHDK and CDR2 is SYGVNS. The CDR3 bases are TGTGCCAGCAGCTACGGAAGGTTCAACACTGAAGCTTTCTTT. Amino acids: CASSYGRFNTEAFF.

V and J are TRBV7-9 and TRBJ1-4; 7 bases map to TRBD2. Matching the DNA end better, TRBJ2-2 makes the J call doubtful. Germline assignment: CDR1 SEHNR and CDR2 FQNEAQ (reference sequence). This CDR3 contains 14 residues. CDR3 sequence (DNA): TGTGCCAGCAGCTTGGGGGGGTACACCGGGGAGCTGTTTTTT. Translation: CASSLGGYTGELFF.

The chain carries TRBV12-5 and TRBJ1-5; D is undetermined. This CDR3 region has 11 residues. Germline lookup yields CDR1 LGHNT and CDR2 FRNRAP. V was clipped by 5 bases and J by 11 bases, with 10 bases between them. The CDR3 DNA is TGTGCTAGTGGTCCTCCGGGTTCCCAGCATTTT. Its protein is CASGPPGSQHF.

The chain is built from TRBV7-8 and TRBJ2-5; D assignment may be TRBD1 or TRBD2 (5 bases each). The CDR3 totals 14 residues. Trimming removed 1 base at V and 5 bases at J, with 11 bases between. Germline V gene data show CDR1 as SGHVS and CDR2 as FQNEAQ. CDR3 DNA sequence: TGTGCCAGCAGCTTAGTGAGGGGACGTGAGACCCAGTACTTC. Amino acids: CASSLVRGRETQYF.

The chain joins TRBV2 to TRBJ1-3; D is unclear. CDR3 length: 12 amino acids. The V gene lost 9 bases and the J gene lost 8 bases, with 14 bases spanning the gap. The V gene's germline CDR1 is SNHLY and CDR2 FYNNEI. CDR3 in amino acids: CASIGSFDTIYF. CDR3 DNA sequence: TGTGCCAGTATCGGGAGTTTCGACACCATATATTTT.

This chain connects TRBV2 to TRBJ2-7; the D is unclear. The V end lost 5 bases, the J end lost 4 bases, and 9 bases lay between the germline ends. Germline V gene lookup returns CDR1 SNHLY and CDR2 FYNNEI. The CDR3 runs 12 residues. The CDR3 nucleotides read TGTGCCAGCAGTTCGGATCGGTACGAGCAGTACTTC. Translated: CASSSDRYEQYF.

This clonotype appeared many times. The chain joins TRBV2 to TRBJ2-7; 7 bases are shared with TRBD1. This CDR3 has 14 amino acids. The ends lost 5 bases at V and 3 bases at J; junction bases unmatched: 7. Germline lookup yields CDR1 SNHLY and CDR2 FYNNEI. The CDR3 bases are TGTGCCAGCAGTTTTGGACAGGTTGGCTACGAGCAGTACTTC. Translation gives CASSFGQVGYEQYF.

The genes are TRBV7-6 and TRBJ2-7; D gene unclear. This CDR3 comprises 15 residues. V gave up 0 bases and J gave up 2 bases, with 11 bases separating them. Per germline, CDR1 SGHVS and CDR2 FNYEAQ. CDR3 residues: CASSLAYVYTYEQYF. CDR3 sequence (DNA): TGTGCCAGCAGCTTAGCTTATGTCTACACCTACGAGCAGTACTTC.

This clonotype was seen many times. The V and J genes are TRBV2 and TRBJ1-5, with 8 bases lining up with TRBD1. The germline V gene has CDR1 SNHLY and CDR2 FYNNEI. V lost 4 bases to trimming and J lost 5 bases; unmatched junction nucleotides: 4. The CDR3 has 14 residues. In nucleotides, the CDR3 is TGTGCCAGCAGTGGGGACAGGAGGGATCAGCCCCAGCATTTT. Its translation is CASSGDRRDQPQHF.

In its sample, this clonotype was seen many times. V usage is TRBV9 and J usage is TRBJ1-6; D not resolved. The CDR3 runs to 13 residues. Trimming took 4 bases from V and 9 from J, leaving 11 bases between them. CDR1 is SGDLS and CDR2 is YYNGEE in the germline V gene. The CDR3 region is CASSPREFSPLHF. CDR3 bases: TGTGCCAGCAGCCCGCGGGAGTTTTCACCCCTCCACTTT.

This clonotype was seen just once. The chain employs TRBV13 and TRBJ1-2; the match to TRBD1 covers 8 bases. Looked up from germline, CDR1 is PRHDT and CDR2 is FYEKMQ (reference sequence). The CDR3 contains 14 residues. With V trimmed by 6 bases and J by 8 bases, 11 bases remained unmatched. The CDR3 DNA follows: TGTGCCAGCAGAGGCGCAGGCAGGGGGCGAGGCTACACCTTC. It encodes CASRGAGRGRGYTF.

Concerning this clonotype itself: Being one base from a much bigger clone, this may be a read error. CDR3 DNA: TGTGCCAGTAAGTTGCGGCCCAGCACCTACGAGCAGTACTTC. Its protein is CASKLRPSTYEQYF. The chain uses TRBV6-5 and TRBJ2-7; unclear D gene. Germline V gives CDR1 MNHEY, CDR2 SVGAGI. The CDR3 runs 14 residues. Trimming cost V 9 bases and J 2 bases, with 17 bases left between them.

This clonotype occurred once. The CDR3 spells CSVVTGFYGYTF. CDR3 coding DNA: TGCAGCGTTGTTACAGGGTTCTATGGCTACACCTTC. The J gene is TRBJ1-2, the V gene TRBV29-1; TRBD1 might be the D (6 bases). This CDR3 region has 12 residues. The V gene's germline CDR1 is SQVTM and CDR2 ANQGSEA. V was trimmed by 4 bases and J by 4 bases, leaving 10 bases between them.

This clonotype was picked up many times. The CDR3 loop reads CASSERGRELFF. The DNA of the CDR3 is TGTGCCAGCAGTGAACGGGGTAGGGAGCTGTTTTTT. This chain links TRBV2 with TRBJ2-2; D is possibly TRBD2 (5 bases). The CDR3 consists of 12 residues. The ends were cut back, 2 bases at V and 9 bases at J, with 7 bases in the middle. CDR1 is SNHLY and CDR2 is FYNNEI in the germline V gene.

The chain employs TRBV20-1 and TRBJ2-7; maybe TRBD2 (5 bases). Germline V gene sequence: CDR1 DFQATT, CDR2 SNEGSKA (reference sequence). Trimming took off 6 bases at V and 1 base at J, with 13 bases between the two ends. The CDR3 has 13 residues. CDR3 in DNA: TGCAGTGCCAGCAGTACGGGGTCCTACGAGCAGTACTTC. This encodes CSASSTGSYEQYF.

This clonotype was seen ten or more times. The chain uses TRBV20-1 and TRBJ2-5; 7 bases agree with TRBD1. The V gene end was trimmed by 3 bases and the J gene end by 5 bases; junction bases not matched to a gene: 9. Looked up from germline, CDR1 is DFQATT and CDR2 is SNEGSKA (reference sequence). The CDR3 totals 14 residues. The chain's CDR3 is CSARVEGAWETQYF. CDR3 bases: TGCAGTGCTAGGGTTGAGGGGGCGTGGGAGACCCAGTACTTC.

This clonotype was counted many times. The chain couples TRBV2 to TRBJ1-5, with D perhaps matching TRBD1 (5 bases). V lost 5 bases to trimming and J lost 1 base, with 15 bases between them. The CDR3 length is 16 residues. The germline gives CDR1 SNHLY, CDR2 FYNNEI. The CDR3 nucleotides read TGTGCCAGCAGTTCTGGAAGGGGCCTAAGCAATCAGCCCCAGCATTTT. Amino acid sequence: CASSSGRGLSNQPQHF. The full variable domain, completed using reference TRBV2 and TRBJ1-5, is EPEVTQTPSHQVTQMGQEVILRCVPISNHLYFYWYRQILGQKVEFLVSFYNNEISEKSEIFDDQFSVERPDGSNFTLKIRSTKLEDSAMYFCASSSGRGLSNQPQHFGDGTRLSIL.

The V gene is TRBV4-3, the J gene TRBJ2-5; TRBD1 matches at 9 bases. V shed 5 bases and J 5 bases; nucleotides not matched to a gene: 6. The germline V gene encodes CDR1 LGHNA and CDR2 YSLEER. The CDR3 is 14 amino acids. CDR3 in amino acids: CASSSGDRVETQYF. In DNA form, the CDR3 reads TGCGCCAGCAGCTCGGGGGACAGGGTTGAGACCCAGTACTTC.

This clonotype was counted at least ten times. V usage is TRBV7-9 and J usage is TRBJ2-5; D gene unclear. Germline V gene lookup returns CDR1 SEHNR and CDR2 FQNEAQ (reference sequence). Trimming pared 4 bases from V and 1 base from J, leaving 10 bases between. This CDR3 spans 14 amino acids. CDR3 sequence (DNA): TGTGCCAGCAGCTCCTTCGGCGGCCAAGAGACCCAGTACTTC. It codes for CASSSFGGQETQYF.

The V and J genes are TRBV4-1 and TRBJ1-2; D not resolved. The germline CDR1 and CDR2 sequences are MGHRA and YSYEKL. V was cut by 1 base and J by 6 bases, with 12 bases left in between. This CDR3 is built from 14 residues. CDR3 loop: CASSQVGDYDGYTF. The CDR3 DNA is TGCGCCAGCAGCCAAGTTGGAGATTACGATGGCTACACCTTC.

A few counts support this clonotype. J is TRBJ1-4 and V is TRBV7-2, with D uncertain. Germline lookup yields CDR1 SGHTA and CDR2 FQGNSA. V gave up 0 bases and J gave up 5 bases, with 10 bases separating them. The CDR3 covers 15 residues. The CDR3 loop reads CASSLARQRNEKLFF. The CDR3 nucleotides read TGTGCCAGCAGCTTAGCTAGGCAGAGAAATGAAAAACTGTTTTTT.

The V and J genes are TRBV19 and TRBJ1-4; D is unclear. Trimming removed 7 bases at V and 3 bases at J, with 15 bases between. This CDR3 has 15 amino acids. The germline CDR1 and CDR2 sequences are LNHDA and SQIVND (reference sequence). The CDR3 sequence is CASTTGRVANEKLFF. The CDR3 DNA reads as TGTGCCAGTACCACCGGGAGGGTGGCTAATGAAAAACTGTTTTTT.